This T cell receptor beta chain came from a study of cytomegalovirus exposure and HLA in healthy donors. Study background: Out of roughly 200 million T cells, an earlier analysis found roughly 110 million unique TCR beta sequences in total.

Overall study findings and caveats: In a later analysis, several top co-occurrence clusters appeared linked to parvovirus B19, influenza, CMV and Epstein-Barr virus. The authors excluded some V segments, including TRBV6-2 and TRBV6-3, as indistinguishable.

The PCR ran on 60 Vbeta and 13 Jbeta primers. The assay was immunoSEQ multiplex PCR, and TCRdb's table has in-frame clones only and misses some. Of roughly 160,000 clones listed, 60% to 80% are singletons. Germline-derived CDR1 and CDR2 are MNHNS and SASEGT. The trim removed 0 bases at V and 8 bases at J, leaving 3 bases unmatched. The CDR3 is 13 amino acids. A remark on this clone: The antigen is not known.

The clonotype originates from a man aged 50 to 59 in good health and CMV-seropositive. The sequenced sample consisted of PBMCs. J is TRBJ1-1 and V is TRBV6-1; 7 bases are shared with TRBD1. The CDR3 coding sequence is TGTGCCAGCAGTGAAGCCAGGGGGTGGGAAGCTTTCTTT. Protein: CASSEARGWEAFF.